Reported below is one T cell receptor beta chain. TCRdb's table, derived via immunoSEQ multiplex PCR, lists solely in-frame clones and lacks some. The sample includes more than 15,000 clones, approximately 90% of them seen just once. The data belong to a study of T cell changes during pregnancy in multiple sclerosis. Germline V CDR1 and CDR2: SGHAT, FQNNGV. V lost 6 bases and J 1 base, leaving 7 bases between the germline ends. CDR3 length: 13 amino acids. The sequence derives from a female donor in good health, enrolled as a control in a pregnancy study. The material was CD8+ T cells from peripheral blood mononuclear cells, obtained in the second trimester of pregnancy. The chain is built from TRBV11-2 and TRBJ2-1, with D possibly being TRBD2 (5 bases). The CDR3 bases are TGTGCCAGCAGGCCGGGATCCTACAATGAGCAGTTCTTC. Amino acids: CASRPGSYNEQFF.